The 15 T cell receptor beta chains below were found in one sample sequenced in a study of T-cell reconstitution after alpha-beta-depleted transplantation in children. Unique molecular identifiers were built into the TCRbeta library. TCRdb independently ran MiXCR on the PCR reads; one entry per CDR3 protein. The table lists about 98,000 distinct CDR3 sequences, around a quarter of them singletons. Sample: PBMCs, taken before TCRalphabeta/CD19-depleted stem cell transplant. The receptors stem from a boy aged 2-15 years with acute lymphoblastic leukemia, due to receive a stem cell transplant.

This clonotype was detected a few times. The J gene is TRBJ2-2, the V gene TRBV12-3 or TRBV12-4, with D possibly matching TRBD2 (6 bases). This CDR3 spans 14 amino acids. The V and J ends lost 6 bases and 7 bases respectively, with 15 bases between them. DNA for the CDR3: TGTGCCAGCAGGAGCGGAGGGGCCGGCGGGGAGCTGTTTTTT. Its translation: CASRSGGAGGELFF.

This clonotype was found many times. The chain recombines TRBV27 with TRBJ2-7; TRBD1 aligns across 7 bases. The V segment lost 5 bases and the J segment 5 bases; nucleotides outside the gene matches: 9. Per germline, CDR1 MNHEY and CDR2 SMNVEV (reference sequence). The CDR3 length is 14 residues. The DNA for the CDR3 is TGTGCCAGCAGTCTCGGGACAGCCATGAACGAGCAGTACTTC. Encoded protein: CASSLGTAMNEQYF.

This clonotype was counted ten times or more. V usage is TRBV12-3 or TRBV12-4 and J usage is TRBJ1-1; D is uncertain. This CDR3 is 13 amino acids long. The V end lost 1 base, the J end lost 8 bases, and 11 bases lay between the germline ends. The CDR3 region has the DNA TGTGCCAGCAGTTTAGAGGTACCGGAGGAAGCTTTCTTT. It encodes CASSLEVPEEAFF.

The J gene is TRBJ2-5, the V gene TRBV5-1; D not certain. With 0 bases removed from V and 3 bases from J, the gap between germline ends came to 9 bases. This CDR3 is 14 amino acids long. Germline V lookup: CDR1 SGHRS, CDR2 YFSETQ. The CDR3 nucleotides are TGCGCCAGCAGCTTGGAACCTTCGAAAGAGACCCAGTACTTC. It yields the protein CASSLEPSKETQYF.

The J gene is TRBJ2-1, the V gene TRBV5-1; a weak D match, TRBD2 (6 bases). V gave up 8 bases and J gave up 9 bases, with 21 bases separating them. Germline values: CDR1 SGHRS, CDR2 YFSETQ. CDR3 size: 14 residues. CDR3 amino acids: CASAPGRRGGEQFF. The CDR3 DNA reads TGCGCCAGTGCCCCAGGGCGGAGGGGAGGTGAGCAGTTCTTC.

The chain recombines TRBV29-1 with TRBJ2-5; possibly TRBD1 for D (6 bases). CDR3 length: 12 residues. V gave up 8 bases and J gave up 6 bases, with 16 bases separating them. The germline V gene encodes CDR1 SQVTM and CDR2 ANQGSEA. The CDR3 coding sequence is TGCAGCTTGCGGACAGAGAGGCAGACCCAGTACTTC. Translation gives CSLRTERQTQYF. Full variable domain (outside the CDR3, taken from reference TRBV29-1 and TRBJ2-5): SAVISQKPSRDICQRGTSLTIQCQVDSQVTMMFWYRQQPGQSLTLIATANQGSEATYESGFVIDKFPISRPNLTFSTLTVSNMSPEDSSIYLCSLRTERQTQYFGPGTRLLVL.

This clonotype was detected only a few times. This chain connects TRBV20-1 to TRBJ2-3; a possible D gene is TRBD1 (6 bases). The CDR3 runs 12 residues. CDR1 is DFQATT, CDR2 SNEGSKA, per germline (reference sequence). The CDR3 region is CRGDRGGIGQYF. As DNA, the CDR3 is TGCAGGGGGGACCGAGGGGGTATTGGGCAGTATTTT.

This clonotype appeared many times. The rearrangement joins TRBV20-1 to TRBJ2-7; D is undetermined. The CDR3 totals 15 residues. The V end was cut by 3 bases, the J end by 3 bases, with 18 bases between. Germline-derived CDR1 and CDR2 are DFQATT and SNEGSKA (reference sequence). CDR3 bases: TGCAGTGCTAGTCCGCGTCAGCCTCTCTACTACGAGCAGTACTTC. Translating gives CSASPRQPLYYEQYF.

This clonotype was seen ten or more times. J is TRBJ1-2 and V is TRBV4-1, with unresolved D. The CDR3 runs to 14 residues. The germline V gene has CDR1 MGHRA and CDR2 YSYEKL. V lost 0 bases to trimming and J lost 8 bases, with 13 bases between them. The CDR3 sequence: CASSQERGVGGYTF. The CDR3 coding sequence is TGCGCCAGCAGCCAAGAGCGGGGAGTCGGAGGCTACACCTTC.

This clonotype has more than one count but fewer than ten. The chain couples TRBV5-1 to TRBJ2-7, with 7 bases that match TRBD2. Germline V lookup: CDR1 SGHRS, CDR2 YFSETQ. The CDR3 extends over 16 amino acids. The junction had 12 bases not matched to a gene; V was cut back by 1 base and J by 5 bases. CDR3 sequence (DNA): TGCGCCAGCAGCTTGTTCGGTGTGCGGGGGAGGAACGAGCAGTACTTC. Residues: CASSLFGVRGRNEQYF.

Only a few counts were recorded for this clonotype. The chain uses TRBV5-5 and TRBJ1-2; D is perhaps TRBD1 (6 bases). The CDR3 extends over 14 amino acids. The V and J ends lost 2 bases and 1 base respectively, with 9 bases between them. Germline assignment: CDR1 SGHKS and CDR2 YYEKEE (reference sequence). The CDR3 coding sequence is TGTGCCAGCAGCTTTTACAGGGATAACTATGGCTACACCTTC. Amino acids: CASSFYRDNYGYTF.

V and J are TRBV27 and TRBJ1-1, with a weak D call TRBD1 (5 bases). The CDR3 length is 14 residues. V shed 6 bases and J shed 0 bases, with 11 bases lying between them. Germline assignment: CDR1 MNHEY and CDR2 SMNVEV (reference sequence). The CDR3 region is CASRAGLLNTEAFF. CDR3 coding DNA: TGTGCCAGCAGGGCGGGACTTCTGAACACTGAAGCTTTCTTT.

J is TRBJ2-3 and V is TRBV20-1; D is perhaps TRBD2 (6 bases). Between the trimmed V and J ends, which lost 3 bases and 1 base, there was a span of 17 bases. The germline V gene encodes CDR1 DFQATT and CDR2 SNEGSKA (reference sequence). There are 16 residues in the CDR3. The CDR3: CSASTLSRDGTDTQYF. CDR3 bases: TGCAGTGCTAGTACCCTCTCGCGGGACGGCACAGATACGCAGTATTTT.

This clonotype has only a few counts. CDR3 sequence (DNA): TGTGCCAGCAATCAAGGGTATGGCACAGATACGCAGTATTTT. It yields the protein CASNQGYGTDTQYF. The rearrangement uses TRBV6-1 and TRBJ2-3; no clear D gene. The germline gives CDR1 MNHNS, CDR2 SASEGT. Trimming pared 7 bases from V and 1 base from J, leaving 12 bases between. The CDR3 loop spans 14 amino acids.

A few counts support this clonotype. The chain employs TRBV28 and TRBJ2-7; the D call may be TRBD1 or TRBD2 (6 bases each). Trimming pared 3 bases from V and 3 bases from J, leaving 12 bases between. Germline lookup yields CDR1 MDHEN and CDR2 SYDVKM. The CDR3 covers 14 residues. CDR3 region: CASSFAQGGYEQYF. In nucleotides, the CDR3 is TGTGCCAGCAGTTTTGCACAGGGAGGCTACGAGCAGTACTTC.